This TCR beta chain was observed in a study of T cell responses to AZD1222 COVID-19 vaccine. TCRdb keeps only in-frame clones here, not all; method: immunoSEQ multiplex PCR. The sample carries under 100,000 clones, around nine tenths recorded once. The CDR3 covers 17 residues. Germline assignment: CDR1 SNHLY and CDR2 FYNNEI. The junction had 5 bases not matched to a gene; V was cut back by 4 bases and J by 1 base. The sequencing here drew on peripheral blood, taken 28 days after the second AZD1222 dose. This chain joins TRBV2 and TRBJ1-3, with 12 bases identical to TRBD1. This receptor was taken from an adult who received the AZD1222 COVID-19 vaccine. DNA for the CDR3: TGTGCCAGCAGTGGATGGGGACAGGGGGCGTCTGGAAACACCATATATTTT. It encodes CASSGWGQGASGNTIYF.